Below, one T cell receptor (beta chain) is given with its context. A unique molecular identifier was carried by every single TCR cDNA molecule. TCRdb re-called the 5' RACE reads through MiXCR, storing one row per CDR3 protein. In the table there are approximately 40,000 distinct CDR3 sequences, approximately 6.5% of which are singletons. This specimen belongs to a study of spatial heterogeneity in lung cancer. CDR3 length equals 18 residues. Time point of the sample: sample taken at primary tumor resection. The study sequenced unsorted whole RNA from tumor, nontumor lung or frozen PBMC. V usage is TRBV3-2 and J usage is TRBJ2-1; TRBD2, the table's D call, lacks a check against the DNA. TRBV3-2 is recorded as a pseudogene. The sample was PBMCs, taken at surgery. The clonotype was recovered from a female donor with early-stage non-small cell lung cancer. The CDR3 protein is CASSQDSTSGGLYNEQFF. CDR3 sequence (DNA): TGTGCCAGCAGCCAAGATTCGACTAGCGGGGGGCTCTACAATGAGCAGTTCTTC.